The 22 T cell receptor beta chains below were found in one sample sequenced in a study of CD8+ T cells in alopecia areata. TCR sequencing used cDNA made by reverse transcription of extracted RNA. Only in-frame clones appear in the TCRdb table, and some are missing; sequencing was by immunoSEQ multiplex PCR. Of approximately 220,000 clones listed, 35% to 40% were seen once; the top ten hold 0.45% to 0.55%. Treatment specified: oral pan-JAK inhibitor, 5-10 mg twice daily. Sample: CD4+ T cells sorted from blood, taken at approximately week 30, from a patient treated with tofacitinib. Receptor source: a human donor with alopecia areata.

This clone was counted between two and nine times. This rearrangement joins TRBV4-2 to TRBJ2-7; D not certain. Trimming shortened V by 1 base and J by 3 bases, and 10 bases separated the two germline ends. The CDR3 extends over 14 amino acids. Per the germline V gene, CDR1 is LGHNA and CDR2 is YNFKEQ. As DNA, the CDR3 is TGTGCCAGCAGCCAAGTCGATTCCGGCTACGAGCAGTACTTC. This sequence encodes CASSQVDSGYEQYF.

DNA of the CDR3: TGTGCCAGCAGCTTATCAGCCGGGACAGGGCCTTCGTCCCAAGAGACCCAGTACTTC. Its translation: CASSLSAGTGPSSQETQYF. V usage is TRBV7-9 and J usage is TRBJ2-5, with 9 nucleotides matching TRBD1. There are 19 residues in the CDR3. J lost 1 base, V lost 2 bases, and 14 bases had no gene match. Germline values: CDR1 SEHNR, CDR2 FQNEAQ (reference sequence).

As to this clone: The same CDR3 also results from other DNA sequences found in this sample. J is TRBJ1-1 and V is TRBV2, with D perhaps TRBD1 (6 bases). V shed 8 bases and J shed 0 bases, with 10 bases lying between them. Germline CDR1 is SNHLY and CDR2 is FYNNEI. This CDR3 has 13 amino acids. CDR3 coding DNA: TGTGCCAGCCCCGGACAGATGAACACTGAAGCTTTCTTT. Residues: CASPGQMNTEAFF.

V is TRBV5-4 and J is TRBJ2-1; 7 bases are a match to TRBD1. The germline V gene has CDR1 SGHNT and CDR2 YYREEE (reference sequence). Unmatched junction bases numbered 6, after V lost 3 bases and J lost 6 bases. The CDR3 is 14 amino acids. CDR3 sequence (DNA): TGTGCCAGCAGCTCTCCGGGACAGACCAATGAGCAGTTCTTC. It translates to CASSSPGQTNEQFF.

This clone was found once. V and J are TRBV7-7 and TRBJ2-3; D uncertain. Trimming removed 3 bases from V and 2 bases from J, with 9 bases in between. The CDR3 is 14 amino acids. Germline values: CDR1 SSHAT, CDR2 FNYEAQ (reference sequence). The CDR3 region has the DNA TGTGCCAGCAGCTTGGGCGGAGACACAGATACGCAGTATTTT. Translating gives CASSLGGDTDTQYF. The full variable domain, its missing parts supplied by reference TRBV7-7 and TRBJ2-3, is GAGVSQSPRYKVTKRGQDVTLRCDPISSHATLYWYQQALGQGPEFLTYFNYEAQPDKSGLPSDRFSAERPEGSISTLTIQRTEQRDSAMYRCASSLGGDTDTQYFGPGTRLTVL.

The J gene is TRBJ2-1, the V gene TRBV14; D is unresolved. This CDR3 spans 15 amino acids. V was trimmed by 4 bases and J by 8 bases, leaving 18 bases between them. CDR1 is SGHDN and CDR2 is FVKESK in the germline V gene. This CDR3 is CASSLIGLELHEQFF. CDR3 in DNA: TGTGCCAGCAGCCTGATCGGCTTGGAATTACATGAGCAGTTCTTC.

This clone came up a few times. The identical CDR3 is also encoded by other nucleotide sequences in the sample. The chain combines TRBV29-1 with TRBJ1-1; the D gene is possibly TRBD1 (6 bases). Trimming left V 5 bases short and J 1 base short, with 8 bases between. The CDR3 has 12 residues. Germline CDR1 SQVTM, CDR2 ANQGSEA. The CDR3 protein is CSVSDRNTEAFF. CDR3 DNA: TGCAGCGTTTCGGACAGGAACACTGAAGCTTTCTTT. The whole variable domain, filled in from reference TRBV29-1 and TRBJ1-1, reads SAVISQKPSRDICQRGTSLTIQCQVDSQVTMMFWYRQQPGQSLTLIATANQGSEATYESGFVIDKFPISRPNLTFSTLTVSNMSPEDSSIYLCSVSDRNTEAFFGQGTRLTVV.

On this clone: Distinct nucleotide sequences in the sample also encode this CDR3. The chain combines TRBV7-3 with TRBJ1-1; D uncertain. Germline CDR1 SGHTA, CDR2 FQGTGA. Trimming left V 2 bases short and J 1 base short, with 5 bases between. The CDR3 sequence is 13 residues long. CDR3 nucleotide sequence: TGTGCCAGCAGCTTACAACGGAACACTGAAGCTTTCTTT. The encoded protein is CASSLQRNTEAFF.

The rearrangement joins TRBV5-6 to TRBJ1-6; D not certain. Germline CDR1 and CDR2: SGHDT and YYEEEE. This CDR3 spans 16 amino acids. V gave up 4 bases and J gave up 2 bases, with 13 bases separating them. CDR3 sequence: CASSRRVDAYNSPLHF. The CDR3 DNA reads as TGTGCCAGCAGCCGTCGTGTGGATGCCTATAATTCACCCCTCCACTTT.

V usage is TRBV6-5 and J usage is TRBJ2-3; TRBD2 might be the D (5 bases). With 5 bases removed from V and 4 bases from J, the gap between germline ends came to 16 bases. Germline-derived CDR1 and CDR2 are MNHEY and SVGAGI. This CDR3 comprises 15 residues. As DNA, the CDR3 is TGTGCCAGCAGTAAAGGGAGTCCCCGGGCAGATACGCAGTATTTT. Protein sequence: CASSKGSPRADTQYF.

This clone was detected a few times. The chain couples TRBV27 to TRBJ2-7; the match to TRBD1 covers 9 bases. Looked up from germline, CDR1 is MNHEY and CDR2 is SMNVEV (reference sequence). CDR3 length: 17 residues. The junction had 13 bases not matched to a gene; V was cut back by 4 bases and J by 3 bases. CDR3 in DNA: TGTGCCAGCAGTTCAGTTCGGTGGGGACAGGGCGGCTACGAGCAGTACTTC. This codes for CASSSVRWGQGGYEQYF.

This clone was seen repeatedly, ten times or more. The chain employs TRBV7-9 and TRBJ2-4, with D tentatively TRBD1 (6 bases). V dropped 5 bases and J dropped 3 bases, with 20 bases sitting between them. The germline CDR1 and CDR2 sequences are SEHNR and FQNEAQ (reference sequence). The CDR3 has 17 amino acids. The CDR3 DNA reads TGTGCCAGCAGCCAAGCTAAGGGACAAGGGAACAAAAACATTCAGTACTTC. This sequence encodes CASSQAKGQGNKNIQYF.

Only a few counts were recorded for this clone. For the CDR3, the DNA is TGTGCCAGCACCAAACCCGGGACTAGCATTCATGAGCAGTTCTTC. Translating gives CASTKPGTSIHEQFF. V is TRBV7-9 and J is TRBJ2-1, with 9 bases that match TRBD2. V lost 7 bases and J lost 8; bases outside the gene matches: 12. Germline lookup yields CDR1 SEHNR and CDR2 FQNEAQ (reference sequence). CDR3 length equals 15 residues.

The V gene is TRBV4-1, the J gene TRBJ2-7; TRBD2 aligns across 12 bases. The V gene's germline CDR1 is MGHRA and CDR2 YSYEKL. The length of the CDR3 is 20 residues. Trimming cost V 4 bases and J 5 bases; bases outside gene matches: 21. CDR3 coding DNA: TGCGCCAGCAGCCCCAAGACAGGGCCTAGCGGGAGGGGATTCCCCAACGAGCAGTACTTC. This codes for CASSPKTGPSGRGFPNEQYF.

The V gene is TRBV6-1, the J gene TRBJ1-2; D is undetermined. V was clipped by 7 bases and J by 4 bases, with 10 bases between them. The germline gives CDR1 MNHNS, CDR2 SASEGT. The CDR3 spans 12 residues. The DNA for the CDR3 is TGTGCCAGCACCTCGGGCAGCTATGGCTACACCTTC. As protein: CASTSGSYGYTF.

This clone turned up a few times. Here the CDR3 reads CAISESNLETQYF. CDR3 sequence (DNA): TGTGCCATCAGTGAGTCTAACTTGGAGACCCAGTACTTC. The rearrangement links TRBV10-3 to TRBJ2-5; D remains unclear. Trimming took 0 bases from V and 5 from J, leaving 7 bases between them. The CDR3 runs 13 residues. The germline V gene encodes CDR1 ENHRY and CDR2 SYGVKD.

The chain links TRBV5-1 to TRBJ2-7; 10 positions match TRBD1. With V trimmed by 3 bases and J by 3 bases, 3 bases remained unmatched. Per germline, CDR1 SGHRS and CDR2 YFSETQ. CDR3 length equals 14 residues. The CDR3 loop reads CASSSRDRGYEQYF. The CDR3 coding sequence is TGCGCCAGCAGCTCCCGGGACAGGGGCTACGAGCAGTACTTC.

This clone was detected only a few times. The chain is built from TRBV19 and TRBJ1-4; D remains ambiguous. The germline V gene has CDR1 LNHDA and CDR2 SQIVND (reference sequence). The CDR3 contains 14 residues. Trimming stripped 9 bases from V and 6 bases from J, with 17 bases between. The DNA for the CDR3 is TGTGCCAGCCTCCCGCGGGGAATGGATGAAAAACTGTTTTTT. This gives the protein CASLPRGMDEKLFF. Using reference TRBV19 and TRBJ1-4 for the parts outside the CDR3, the full variable domain is DGGITQSPKYLFRKEGQNVTLSCEQNLNHDAMYWYRQDPGQGLRLIYYSQIVNDFQKGDIAEGYSVSREKKESFPLTVTSAQKNPTAFYLCASLPRGMDEKLFFGSGTQLSVL.

J is TRBJ2-7 and V is TRBV29-1; 10 nucleotides align to TRBD1. Unmatched junction bases numbered 3, after V lost 2 bases and J lost 2 bases. Germline V lookup: CDR1 SQVTM, CDR2 ANQGSEA. The CDR3 consists of 14 residues. The CDR3, as DNA: TGCAGCGTTGAACCCGGGACAGGGGCCTACGAGCAGTACTTC. Translating it yields CSVEPGTGAYEQYF.

V usage is TRBV30 and J usage is TRBJ1-2; 9 nucleotides line up with TRBD1. CDR1 and CDR2 from the germline V gene are GTSNPN and SVGIG (reference sequence). The CDR3 runs 13 residues. With V trimmed by 3 bases and J by 3 bases, 2 bases remained unmatched. The CDR3 nucleotides are TGTGCCTGGAGGACAGGGGGATACTATGGCTACACCTTC. This sequence encodes CAWRTGGYYGYTF.

This chain links TRBV25-1 with TRBJ2-4; 10 bases are shared with TRBD2. The CDR3 runs to 15 residues. J lost 3 bases, V lost 4 bases, and 3 bases had no gene match. CDR1 is MGHDK, CDR2 SYGVNS, per germline. The CDR3 is CASSVAGGGKNIQYF. CDR3 in DNA: TGTGCCAGCAGTGTAGCGGGGGGAGGCAAAAACATTCAGTACTTC.

The gene calls are TRBV5-1 and TRBJ2-7; TRBD1 might be the D (6 bases). This CDR3 contains 16 residues. The V and J ends lost 4 bases and 6 bases respectively, with 23 bases between them. Germline V gives CDR1 SGHRS, CDR2 YFSETQ. CDR3 in DNA: TGCGCCAGCAGCCTTGATACAGGGAGAGGCTGGGCCGAGCAGTACTTC. This codes for CASSLDTGRGWAEQYF.